Each of the 14 T cell receptor beta chains below was sequenced from the same sample in a study of cytomegalovirus exposure and HLA in healthy donors listed by TCRdb under 2017. The method was the immunoSEQ multiplex PCR assay. For the multiplex PCR, a mixture combining 60 forward primers for TCR Vbeta segments and 13 reverse primers for TCR Jbeta segments was used. TCRdb limited this immuneACCESS table to in-frame rearrangements with V and J called. A share of clones is missing; checked studies link under half to unresolved V genes, and the rest is unexplained. This sample comprises around 150,000 clones, 70% to 80% of them detected only once. The top ten constitute more than 1.2% of the sample. The sample taken for sequencing was PBMCs. The receptors were sampled from a male donor in good health and CMV-seronegative.

The chain is built from TRBV10-3 and TRBJ2-3, with D tentatively TRBD1 (5 bases). Trimming cost V 0 bases and J 4 bases, with 11 bases left between them. The length of the CDR3 is 15 residues. Germline loops: CDR1 ENHRY, CDR2 SYGVKD. CDR3 DNA: TGTGCCATCAGTGAGTCGCTGCAGGGCCCAGATACGCAGTATTTT. Translating it yields CAISESLQGPDTQYF.

The chain combines TRBV19 with TRBJ1-2; D remains ambiguous. The V and J ends lost 6 bases and 3 bases respectively, with 14 bases between them. The CDR3 totals 14 residues. Germline V gene sequence: CDR1 LNHDA, CDR2 SQIVND (reference sequence). The CDR3 DNA sequence: TGTGCCAGTAGCCCGGGTAAGGTGGACTATGGCTACACCTTC. This codes for CASSPGKVDYGYTF.

The count of this clone is one. The rearrangement uses TRBV5-1 and TRBJ1-4, with a weak D call TRBD1 (6 bases). Trimming pared 2 bases from V and 7 bases from J, leaving 12 bases between. The germline CDR1 and CDR2 sequences are SGHRS and YFSETQ. This CDR3 comprises 14 residues. The CDR3 sequence: CASSFGGPGEKLFF. CDR3 nucleotide sequence: TGCGCCAGCAGCTTCGGGGGGCCAGGTGAAAAACTGTTTTTT.

CDR3 in DNA: TGTGCCAGCAGCCGAGACAGGGGCTACGAGCAGTACTTC. This codes for CASSRDRGYEQYF. The gene calls are TRBV5-4 and TRBJ2-7; the match to TRBD1 covers 8 bases. CDR1 is SGHNT and CDR2 is YYREEE in the germline V gene (reference sequence). With 4 bases clipped from V and 3 bases from J, the junction kept 3 bases outside the gene matches. The CDR3 has 13 residues.

This clone was seen a handful of times. The chain uses TRBV11-2 and TRBJ1-1; TRBD1 is a possible D gene (5 bases). Germline CDR1 is SGHAT and CDR2 is FQNNGV. The CDR3 is 14 amino acids. Trimming took off 5 bases at V and 2 bases at J, with 12 bases between the two ends. The CDR3 is CASSLGQVNTEAFF. The CDR3 region has the DNA TGTGCCAGCAGCCTGGGGCAGGTTAACACTGAAGCTTTCTTT.

The CDR3 bases are TGTGCCAGCACGGGGACACCAACCTACGAGCAGTACTTC. It codes for CASTGTPTYEQYF. This rearrangement joins TRBV28 to TRBJ2-7, with D perhaps TRBD1 (6 bases). In germline, CDR1 is MDHEN, CDR2 SYDVKM. CDR3 length equals 13 residues. Deletions cut 7 bases from V and 2 bases from J, with 12 bases between.

With respect to this clone: Other DNA sequences from this sample encode an identical CDR3 as well. The chain is built from TRBV7-9 and TRBJ1-2, with a weak D call TRBD1 (5 bases). Germline V gene lookup returns CDR1 SEHNR and CDR2 FQNEAQ (reference sequence). Deletions cut 4 bases from V and 5 bases from J, with 11 bases between. The length of the CDR3 is 13 residues. This chain's CDR3 is CASSSWGDYGYTF. The CDR3 DNA follows: TGTGCCAGCAGCTCTTGGGGGGATTATGGCTACACCTTC.

The chain has TRBV6-1 and TRBJ2-2; 10 bases align to TRBD2. V was pared by 10 bases and J by 2 bases, with 7 bases of the junction left unmatched. Germline V gives CDR1 MNHNS, CDR2 SASEGT. There are 15 residues in the CDR3. Here the CDR3 DNA reads TGTGCCATCACTAGCGGGACTAGAAACACCGGGGAGCTGTTTTTT. Its protein product is CAITSGTRNTGELFF.

This clone was counted a single time. CDR3 residues: CASAYRQGFPYEQYF. The CDR3 nucleotides are TGTGCCAGCGCTTACCGACAGGGGTTTCCCTACGAGCAGTACTTC. The chain employs TRBV27 and TRBJ2-7; 8 nucleotides match TRBD1. Per germline, CDR1 MNHEY and CDR2 SMNVEV (reference sequence). With V trimmed by 8 bases and J by 2 bases, 11 bases remained unmatched. This CDR3 spans 15 amino acids.

The gene calls are TRBV5-1 and TRBJ2-3; a weak D match, TRBD2 (6 bases). The CDR3 is 15 amino acids. In germline, CDR1 is SGHRS, CDR2 YFSETQ. Trimming removed 5 bases from V and 2 bases from J, with 15 bases in between. The CDR3 bases are TGCGCCAGCAGGATCCTAGCGTACAACACAGATACGCAGTATTTT. It is translated as CASRILAYNTDTQYF.

The V and J genes are TRBV4-2 and TRBJ2-5; 10 nucleotides line up with TRBD2. Germline-derived CDR1 and CDR2 are LGHNA and YNFKEQ. This CDR3 is built from 17 residues. Trimming removed 1 base from V and 5 bases from J; junction bases left unmatched: 10. The CDR3 nucleotides are TGTGCCAGCAGCCAAGTCGGGAGCGGGGGGGCTCGGGAGACCCAGTACTTC. Protein product: CASSQVGSGGARETQYF.

The chain recombines TRBV5-6 with TRBJ2-3; D unclear. The V end lost 2 bases, the J end lost 0 bases, and 10 bases lay between the germline ends. In germline, CDR1 is SGHDT, CDR2 YYEEEE. The CDR3 runs 15 residues. The CDR3 coding sequence is TGTGCCAGCAGCTTCCGGAGTTATAGCACAGATACGCAGTATTTT. It is translated as CASSFRSYSTDTQYF.

This clone was observed a handful of times. The rearrangement uses TRBV6-5 and TRBJ1-1; D unresolved. Per the germline V gene, CDR1 is MNHEY and CDR2 is SVGAGI. The CDR3 has 14 amino acids. V lost 6 bases and J 1 base, leaving 12 bases between the germline ends. The CDR3 reads CASRTTDKNTEAFF. Here the CDR3 DNA reads TGTGCCAGCAGAACCACAGACAAGAACACTGAAGCTTTCTTT.

The rearrangement uses TRBV7-2 and TRBJ2-7, with a tentative D call TRBD2 (7 bases). CDR1 is SGHTA, CDR2 FQGNSA, per germline. The V end was cut by 4 bases, the J end by 5 bases, with 15 bases between. The CDR3 covers 14 residues. The CDR3 nucleotides read TGTGCCAGCAGCTGGAGGGGGGGCGCGAACGAGCAGTACTTC. It specifies CASSWRGGANEQYF.